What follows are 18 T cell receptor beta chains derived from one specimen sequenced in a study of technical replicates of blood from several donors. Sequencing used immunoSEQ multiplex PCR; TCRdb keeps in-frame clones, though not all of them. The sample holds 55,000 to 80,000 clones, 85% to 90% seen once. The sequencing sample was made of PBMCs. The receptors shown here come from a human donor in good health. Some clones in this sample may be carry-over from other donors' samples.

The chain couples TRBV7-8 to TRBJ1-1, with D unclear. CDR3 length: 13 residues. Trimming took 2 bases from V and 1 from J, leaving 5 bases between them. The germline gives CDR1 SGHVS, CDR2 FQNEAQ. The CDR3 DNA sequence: TGTGCCAGCAGCTTAACAGCGAACACTGAAGCTTTCTTT. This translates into CASSLTANTEAFF.

CDR3 residues: CASSVYRNSGNTIYF. The CDR3 nucleotides read TGTGCCAGCAGCGTCTACAGGAACTCTGGAAACACCATATATTTT. V is TRBV9 and J is TRBJ1-3; a possible D gene is TRBD1 (5 bases). Trimming cost V 2 bases and J 0 bases, with 9 bases left between them. The CDR3 is made up of 15 amino acids. The germline gives CDR1 SGDLS, CDR2 YYNGEE.

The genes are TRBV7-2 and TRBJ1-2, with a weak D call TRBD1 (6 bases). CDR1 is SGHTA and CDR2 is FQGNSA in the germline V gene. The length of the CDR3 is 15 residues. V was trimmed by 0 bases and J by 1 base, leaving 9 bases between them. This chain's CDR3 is CASSLAPGDNYGYTF. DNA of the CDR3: TGTGCCAGCAGCTTAGCGCCAGGGGATAACTATGGCTACACCTTC.

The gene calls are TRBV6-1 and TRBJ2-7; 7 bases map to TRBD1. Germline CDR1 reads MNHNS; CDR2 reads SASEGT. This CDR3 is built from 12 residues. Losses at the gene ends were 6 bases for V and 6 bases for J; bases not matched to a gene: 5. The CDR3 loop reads CASRTGFGEQYF. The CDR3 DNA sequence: TGTGCCAGCAGGACAGGGTTCGGCGAGCAGTACTTC.

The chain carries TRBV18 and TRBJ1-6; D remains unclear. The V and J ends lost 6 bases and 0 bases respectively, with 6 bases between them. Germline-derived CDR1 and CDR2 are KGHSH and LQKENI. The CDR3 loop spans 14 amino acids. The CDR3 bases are TGTGCCAGCTCCCCGAGCTCCTATAATTCACCCCTCCACTTT. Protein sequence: CASSPSSYNSPLHF.

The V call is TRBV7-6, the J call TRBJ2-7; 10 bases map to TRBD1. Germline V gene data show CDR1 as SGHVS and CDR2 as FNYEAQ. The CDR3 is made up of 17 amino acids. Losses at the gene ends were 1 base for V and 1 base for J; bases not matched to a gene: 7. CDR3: CASSLGRTGGRSYEQYF. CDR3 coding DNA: TGTGCCAGCAGCTTAGGGAGGACAGGGGGAAGGTCCTACGAGCAGTACTTC. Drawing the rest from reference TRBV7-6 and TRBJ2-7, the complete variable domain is GAGVSQSPRYKVTKRGQDVALRCDPISGHVSLYWYRQALGQGPEFLTYFNYEAQQDKSGLPNDRFSAERPEGSISTLTIQRTEQRDSAMYRCASSLGRTGGRSYEQYFGPGTRLTVT.

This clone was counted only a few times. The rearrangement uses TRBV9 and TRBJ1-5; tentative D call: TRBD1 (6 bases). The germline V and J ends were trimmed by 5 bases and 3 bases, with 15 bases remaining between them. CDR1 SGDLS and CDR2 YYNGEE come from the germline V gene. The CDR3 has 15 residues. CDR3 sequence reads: CASRRDIENNQPQHF. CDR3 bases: TGTGCCAGCAGACGGGACATAGAAAACAATCAGCCCCAGCATTTT.

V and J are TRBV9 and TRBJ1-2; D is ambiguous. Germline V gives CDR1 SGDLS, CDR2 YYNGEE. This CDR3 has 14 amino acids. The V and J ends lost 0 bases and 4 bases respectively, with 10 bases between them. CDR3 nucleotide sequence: TGTGCCAGCAGCGTAGACGGGAGTACCTATGGCTACACCTTC. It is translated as CASSVDGSTYGYTF.

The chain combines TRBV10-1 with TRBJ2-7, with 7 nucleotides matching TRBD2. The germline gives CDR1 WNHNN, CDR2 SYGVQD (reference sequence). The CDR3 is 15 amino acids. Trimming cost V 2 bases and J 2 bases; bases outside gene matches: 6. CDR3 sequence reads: CASSETGGVTYEQYF. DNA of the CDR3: TGCGCCAGCAGTGAGACTGGGGGGGTCACCTACGAGCAGTACTTC.

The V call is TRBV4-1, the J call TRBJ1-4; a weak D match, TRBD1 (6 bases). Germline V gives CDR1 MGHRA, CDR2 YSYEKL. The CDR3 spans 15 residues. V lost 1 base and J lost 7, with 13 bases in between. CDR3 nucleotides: TGCGCCAGCAGCCAAGTACAGGGTATTGGTGAAAAACTGTTTTTT. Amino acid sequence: CASSQVQGIGEKLFF.

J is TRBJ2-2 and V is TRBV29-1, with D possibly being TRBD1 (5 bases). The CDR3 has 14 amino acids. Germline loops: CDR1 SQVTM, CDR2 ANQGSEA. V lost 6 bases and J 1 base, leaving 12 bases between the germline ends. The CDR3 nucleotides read TGCAGCGTCAGGGCCGATGGGAACACCGGGGAGCTGTTTTTT. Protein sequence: CSVRADGNTGELFF.

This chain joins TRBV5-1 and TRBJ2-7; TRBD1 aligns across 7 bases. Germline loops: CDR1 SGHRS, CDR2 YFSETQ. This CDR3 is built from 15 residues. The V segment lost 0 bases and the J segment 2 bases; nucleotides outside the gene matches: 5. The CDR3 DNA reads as TGCGCCAGCAGCTTGGCAGGGGGTAATACCTACGAGCAGTACTTC. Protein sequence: CASSLAGGNTYEQYF.

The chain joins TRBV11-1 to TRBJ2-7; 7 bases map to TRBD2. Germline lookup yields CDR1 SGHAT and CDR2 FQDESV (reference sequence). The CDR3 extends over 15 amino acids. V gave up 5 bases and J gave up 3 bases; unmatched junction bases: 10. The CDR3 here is CASSLLRGVGYEQYF. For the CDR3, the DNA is TGTGCCAGCAGCCTCCTCCGGGGGGTAGGCTACGAGCAGTACTTC.

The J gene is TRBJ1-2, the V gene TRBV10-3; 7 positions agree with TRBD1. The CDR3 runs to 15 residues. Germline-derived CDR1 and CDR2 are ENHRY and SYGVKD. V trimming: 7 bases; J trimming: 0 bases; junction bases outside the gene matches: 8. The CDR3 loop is CAINHNRGANYGYTF. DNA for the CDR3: TGTGCCATCAACCACAACAGGGGCGCTAACTATGGCTACACCTTC.

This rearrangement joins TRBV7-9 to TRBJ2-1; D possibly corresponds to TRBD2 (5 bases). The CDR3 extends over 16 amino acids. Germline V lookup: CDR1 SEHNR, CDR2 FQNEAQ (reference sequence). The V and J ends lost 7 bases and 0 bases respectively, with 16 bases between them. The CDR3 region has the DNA TGTGCCAGCACCACATGGACGGGAAGCTCCTACAATGAGCAGTTCTTC. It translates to CASTTWTGSSYNEQFF.

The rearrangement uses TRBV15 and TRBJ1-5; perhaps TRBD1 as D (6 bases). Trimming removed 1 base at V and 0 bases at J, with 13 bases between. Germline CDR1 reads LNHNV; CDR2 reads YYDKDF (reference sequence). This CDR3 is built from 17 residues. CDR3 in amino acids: CATSRGGGPYSNQPQHF. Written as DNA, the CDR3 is TGTGCCACCAGCAGAGGGGGGGGGCCCTATAGCAATCAGCCCCAGCATTTT.

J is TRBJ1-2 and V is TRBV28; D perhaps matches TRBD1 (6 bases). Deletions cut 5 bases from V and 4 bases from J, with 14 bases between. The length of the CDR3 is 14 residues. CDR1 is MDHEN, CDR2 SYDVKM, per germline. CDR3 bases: TGTGCCAGCAGTGGAGGACAGCCGCGCTATGGCTACACCTTC. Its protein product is CASSGGQPRYGYTF.

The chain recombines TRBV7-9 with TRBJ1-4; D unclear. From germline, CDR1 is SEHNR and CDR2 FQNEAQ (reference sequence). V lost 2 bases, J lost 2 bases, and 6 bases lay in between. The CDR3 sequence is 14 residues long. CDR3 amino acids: CASSLPGTNEKLFF. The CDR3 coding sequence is TGTGCCAGCAGCTTACCGGGGACTAATGAAAAACTGTTTTTT.